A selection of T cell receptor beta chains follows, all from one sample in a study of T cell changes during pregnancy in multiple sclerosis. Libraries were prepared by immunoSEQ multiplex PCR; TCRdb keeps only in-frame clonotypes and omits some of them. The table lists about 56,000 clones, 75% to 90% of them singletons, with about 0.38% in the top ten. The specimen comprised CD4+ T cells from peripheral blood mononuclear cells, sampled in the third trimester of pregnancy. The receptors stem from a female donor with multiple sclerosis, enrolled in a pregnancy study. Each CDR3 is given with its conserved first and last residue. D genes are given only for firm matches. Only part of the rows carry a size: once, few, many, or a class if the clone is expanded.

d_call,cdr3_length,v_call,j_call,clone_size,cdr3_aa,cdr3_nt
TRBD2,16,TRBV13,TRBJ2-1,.,CASSLWAGGRYNEQFF,TGTGCCAGCAGCTTATGGGCGGGGGGCCGATACAATGAGCAGTTCTTC
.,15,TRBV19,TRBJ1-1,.,CASTNGVRGTGEAFF,TGTGCCAGTACTAATGGTGTCCGGGGGACGGGTGAAGCTTTCTTT
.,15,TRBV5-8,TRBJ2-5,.,CASSLAWGSGETQYF,TGTGCCAGCAGCTTGGCCTGGGGGAGCGGGGAGACCCAGTACTTC
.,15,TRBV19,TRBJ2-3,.,CASKDRTPSTDTQYF,TGTGCCAGTAAGGACCGGACACCTAGCACAGATACGCAGTATTTT
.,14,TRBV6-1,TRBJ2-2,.,CASTGQTSTGELFF,TGTGCCAGCACGGGACAGACTAGCACCGGGGAGCTGTTTTTT
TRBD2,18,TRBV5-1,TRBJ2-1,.,CASSLAPSGLSSYNEQFF,TGCGCCAGCAGCTTGGCCCCTAGCGGGTTGAGCTCCTACAATGAGCAGTTCTTC
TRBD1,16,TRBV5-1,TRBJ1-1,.,CASSLGGTGGYTEAFF,TGCGCCAGCAGCTTGGGAGGGACAGGGGGTTACACTGAAGCTTTCTTT
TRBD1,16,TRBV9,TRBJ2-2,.,CASSVLTGANTGELFF,TGTGCCAGCAGCGTATTGACAGGGGCGAACACCGGGGAGCTGTTTTTT
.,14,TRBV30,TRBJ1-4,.,CAWSKGTHNEKLFF,TGTGCCTGGAGTAAGGGGACTCATAATGAAAAACTGTTTTTT
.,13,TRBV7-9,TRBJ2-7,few,CASSPRTAYEQYF,TGTGCCAGCAGCCCCCGGACAGCCTACGAGCAGTACTTC
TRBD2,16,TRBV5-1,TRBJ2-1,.,CASSLETSGGGNEQFF,TGCGCCAGCAGCTTGGAGACTAGCGGGGGAGGAAATGAGCAGTTCTTC
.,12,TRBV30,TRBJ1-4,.,CAWTVGGEKLFF,TGTGCCTGGACGGTCGGGGGTGAAAAACTGTTTTTT
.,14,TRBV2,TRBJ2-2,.,CASSDRTRTGELFF,TGTGCCAGCAGTGACAGGACACGCACCGGGGAGCTGTTTTTT
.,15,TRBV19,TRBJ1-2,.,CASSIGLGGGYGYTF,TGTGCCAGTAGTATTGGGCTCGGGGGGGGCTATGGCTACACCTTC
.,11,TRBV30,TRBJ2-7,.,CAWSHSYEQYF,TGTGCCTGGAGTCATTCCTACGAGCAGTACTTC
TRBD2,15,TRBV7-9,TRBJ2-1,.,CASTELAGVVNEQFF,TGTGCCAGCACGGAACTAGCGGGGGTCGTTAATGAGCAGTTCTTC
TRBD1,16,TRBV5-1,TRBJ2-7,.,CASSPRDSSSSYEQYF,TGCGCCAGCAGCCCCAGGGACAGCAGCAGCTCCTACGAGCAGTACTTC
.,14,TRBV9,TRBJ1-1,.,CASSVRSLNTEAFF,TGTGCCAGCAGCGTTAGGAGCCTGAACACTGAAGCTTTCTTT
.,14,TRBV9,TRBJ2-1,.,CASSVYELMYEQFF,TGTGCCAGCAGCGTTTACGAGCTGATGTATGAGCAGTTCTTC
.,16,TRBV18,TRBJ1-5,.,CASSPILGTGDQPQHF,TGTGCCAGCTCTCCTATACTCGGGACGGGGGATCAGCCCCAGCATTTT
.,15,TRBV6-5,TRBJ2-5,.,CASSYMAGAQETQYF,TGTGCCAGCAGTTATATGGCGGGGGCCCAAGAGACCCAGTACTTC
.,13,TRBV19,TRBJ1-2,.,CASEREGLYGYTF,TGTGCCAGTGAAAGGGAGGGTCTCTATGGCTACACCTTC
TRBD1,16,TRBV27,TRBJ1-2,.,CASSHYPPTGEYGYTF,TGTGCCAGCAGCCACTACCCACCGACAGGGGAGTATGGCTACACCTTC
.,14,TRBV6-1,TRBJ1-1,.,CASSGRQMNTEAFF,TGTGCCAGCAGTGGCCGACAGATGAACACTGAAGCTTTCTTT
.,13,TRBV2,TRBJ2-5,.,CASSDGRGETQYF,TGTGCCAGCAGTGATGGTAGGGGGGAGACCCAGTACTTC
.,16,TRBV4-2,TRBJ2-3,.,CASSRSRNSRTDTQYF,TGTGCCAGCAGCCGTTCGAGAAACAGTAGGACAGATACGCAGTATTTT
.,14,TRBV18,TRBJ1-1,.,CASSPGLGRGEAFF,TGTGCCAGCTCACCTGGTCTGGGGCGGGGTGAAGCTTTCTTT
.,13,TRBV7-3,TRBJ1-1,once,CASSREDKAEAFF,TGTGCCAGCAGCCGAGAAGACAAGGCCGAAGCTTTCTTT
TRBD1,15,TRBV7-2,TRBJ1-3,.,CASSFRDSPGNTIYF,TGTGCCAGCAGCTTTCGGGACAGCCCTGGAAACACCATATATTTT
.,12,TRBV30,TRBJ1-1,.,CAWRGRATEAFF,TGTGCCTGGAGAGGCAGGGCCACTGAAGCTTTCTTT
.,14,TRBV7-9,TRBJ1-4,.,CASSLSRDLEKLFF,TGTGCCAGCAGCTTAAGCCGGGACTTGGAAAAACTGTTTTTT
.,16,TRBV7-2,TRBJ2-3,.,CASRTQRGTNTDTQYF,TGTGCCAGCCGTACCCAGAGGGGGACCAACACAGATACGCAGTATTTT
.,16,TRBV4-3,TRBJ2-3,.,CASSQEGVNRRGTQYF,TGCGCCAGCAGCCAAGAAGGAGTGAACCGGCGTGGTACGCAGTATTTT
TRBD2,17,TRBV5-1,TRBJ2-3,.,CASSTGTSGSGTDTQYF,TGCGCCAGCAGCACGGGGACTAGCGGATCGGGCACAGATACGCAGTATTTT
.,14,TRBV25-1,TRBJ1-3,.,CASSESSSGNTIYF,TGTGCCAGCAGTGAGTCCAGCTCTGGAAACACCATATATTTT
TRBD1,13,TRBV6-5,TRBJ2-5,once,CASRGTGVETQYF,TGTGCCAGCAGGGGGACAGGGGTAGAGACCCAGTACTTC
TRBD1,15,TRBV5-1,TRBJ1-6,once,CASSRQTGDNSPLHF,TGCGCCAGCAGCAGGCAGACAGGGGATAATTCACCCCTCCACTTT
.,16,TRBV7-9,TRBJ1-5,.,CASSIEVGESNQPQHF,TGTGCCAGCAGCATTGAGGTCGGGGAAAGCAATCAGCCCCAGCATTTT
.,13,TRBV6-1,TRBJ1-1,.,CASSATLNTEAFF,TGTGCCAGCAGTGCCACTTTGAACACTGAAGCTTTCTTT
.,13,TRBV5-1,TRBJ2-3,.,CASRTSAADTQYF,TGCGCCAGCCGAACATCCGCAGCAGATACGCAGTATTTT
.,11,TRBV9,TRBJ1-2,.,CASSLGGGYTF,TGTGCCAGCAGCCTCGGGGGGGGCTACACCTTC
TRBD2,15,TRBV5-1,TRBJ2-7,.,CASRLEGGTDYEQYF,TGCGCCAGCAGGTTGGAGGGAGGGACCGATTACGAGCAGTACTTC
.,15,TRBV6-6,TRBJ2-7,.,CASSYRQESVYEQYF,TGTGCCAGCAGTTACAGACAGGAATCGGTCTACGAGCAGTACTTC
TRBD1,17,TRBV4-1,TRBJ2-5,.,CASSQDRHRGVQETQYF,TGCGCCAGCAGCCAAGATCGCCACAGGGGGGTCCAAGAGACCCAGTACTTC
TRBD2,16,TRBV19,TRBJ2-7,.,CASTTSRLAGLYEQYF,TGTGCCAGTACCACCTCCCGGCTAGCGGGCCTATACGAGCAGTACTTC
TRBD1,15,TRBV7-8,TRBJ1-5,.,CASSPGTGSNQPQHF,TGTGCCAGCAGCCCGGGGACAGGGTCCAATCAGCCCCAGCATTTT
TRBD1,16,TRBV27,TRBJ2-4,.,CASSPLRDSSKNIQYF,TGTGCCAGCAGTCCGCTCAGGGACAGCTCCAAAAACATTCAGTACTTC
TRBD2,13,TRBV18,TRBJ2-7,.,CASSPLGGDEQYF,TGTGCCAGCTCACCACTCGGGGGGGACGAGCAGTACTTC
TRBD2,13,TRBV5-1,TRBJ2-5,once,CASSLGGGETQYF,TGCGCCAGCAGCTTGGGCGGGGGAGAGACCCAGTACTTC
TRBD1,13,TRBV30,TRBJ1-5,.,CAWIKQGSQPQHF,TGTGCCTGGATCAAACAGGGGAGTCAGCCCCAGCATTTT
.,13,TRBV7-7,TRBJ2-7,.,CASSSLEGEEQYF,TGTGCCAGCAGCTCACTAGAGGGAGAAGAGCAGTACTTC
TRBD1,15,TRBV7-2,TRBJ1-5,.,CASSWVQGAIQPQHF,TGTGCCAGCAGCTGGGTACAGGGGGCGATTCAGCCCCAGCATTTT
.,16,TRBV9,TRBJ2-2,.,CASSVDRGLNTGELFF,TGTGCCAGCAGCGTAGATCGGGGATTAAACACCGGGGAGCTGTTTTTT
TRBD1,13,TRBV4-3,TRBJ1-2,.,CASSPGGFYGYTF,TGCGCCAGCAGTCCAGGGGGTTTCTATGGCTACACCTTC
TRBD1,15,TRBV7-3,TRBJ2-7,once,CASSHQGARIGEQYF,TGTGCCAGCAGCCACCAGGGGGCGCGGATCGGGGAGCAGTACTTC